This T cell receptor beta chain was obtained from a study of CD8+ T cells in alopecia areata. Overall study: Twice a day, 5 to 10 mg of oral tofacitinib was administered to treated patients. Notes on the study in general: Alopecia totalis/universalis scalp especially showed more expanded CD8+ clones than normal scalp. Although TCR sharing was seen in mice, sharing across patients was less clear, possibly for HLA-related reasons.

On this clone: Its matching antigen is unknown.

Isolated RNA was reverse transcribed into cDNA used as the sequencing template. The repertoire was sequenced with immunoSEQ multiplex PCR; TCRdb's copy has only in-frame clones and lacks some. The table has some 180,000 clones, roughly 60% seen once. CDR1 and CDR2 (germline): SQVTM, ANQGSEA. The CDR3 loop spans 14 amino acids. The V gene lost 7 bases and the J gene lost 6 bases, with 19 bases spanning the gap. Sorted populations comprised CD4+ and CD8+ T cells obtained from PBMCs. This sequence joins TRBV29-1 and TRBJ2-4, with a tentative D call TRBD2 (7 bases). The input for sequencing was CD4+ T cells sorted from blood, taken at week 0. The clonotype was recovered from a human donor with alopecia areata. The CDR3 DNA follows: TGCAGCGCGCGGGGGCCAGGGCAGGTAAACATTCAGTACTTC. The encoded protein is CSARGPGQVNIQYF.